This T cell receptor (beta chain) was sequenced during a study of blood T cell repertoires in COVID-19. For the study at large: Samples came from the United States, Italy and Spain, spanning acute and convalescent COVID-19.

In the authors' workflow: Quantification of nucleated cells was approximated via reference gene primer amplification. The table came from immunoSEQ multiplex PCR; TCRdb's copy has only in-frame clones and leaves some out. The D gene and trimming were derived from the DNA, and the V and J assignments and clone size from that table. The table has around 93,000 clones, just under 90% seen once; the top ten hold about 16%. Trimming left V 6 bases short and J 2 bases short, with 7 bases between. CDR1 is SNHLY, CDR2 FYNNEI, per germline. The CDR3 consists of 12 residues. The specimen was peripheral blood. The TCR comes from a human donor in a cohort sampled during active COVID-19. V usage is TRBV2 and J usage is TRBJ2-5; D is unclear. CDR3 in DNA: TGTGCCAGCAGGAGATCACAAGAGACCCAGTACTTC. Encoded protein: CASRRSQETQYF.